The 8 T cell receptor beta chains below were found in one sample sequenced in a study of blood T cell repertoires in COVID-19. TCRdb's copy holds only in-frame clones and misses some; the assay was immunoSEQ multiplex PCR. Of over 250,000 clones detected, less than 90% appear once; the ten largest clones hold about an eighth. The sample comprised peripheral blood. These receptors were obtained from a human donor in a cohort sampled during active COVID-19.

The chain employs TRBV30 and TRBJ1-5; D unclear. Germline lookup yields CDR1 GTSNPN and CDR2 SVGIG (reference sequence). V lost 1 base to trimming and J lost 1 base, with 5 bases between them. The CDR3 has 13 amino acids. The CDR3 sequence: CAWSDYSNQPQHF. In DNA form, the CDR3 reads TGTGCCTGGAGTGACTACAGCAATCAGCCCCAGCATTTT.

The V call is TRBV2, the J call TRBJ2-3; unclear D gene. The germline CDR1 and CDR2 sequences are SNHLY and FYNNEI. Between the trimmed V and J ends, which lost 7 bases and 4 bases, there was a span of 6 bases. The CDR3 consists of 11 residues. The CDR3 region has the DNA TGTGCCAGCACGGTAGCAGATACGCAGTATTTT. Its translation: CASTVADTQYF.

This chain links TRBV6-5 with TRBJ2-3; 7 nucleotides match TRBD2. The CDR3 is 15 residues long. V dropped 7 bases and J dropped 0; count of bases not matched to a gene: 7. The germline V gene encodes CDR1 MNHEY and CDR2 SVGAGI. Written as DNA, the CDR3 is TGTGCCAGCAAATCAGGACTAGTCAGCACAGATACGCAGTATTTT. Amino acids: CASKSGLVSTDTQYF.

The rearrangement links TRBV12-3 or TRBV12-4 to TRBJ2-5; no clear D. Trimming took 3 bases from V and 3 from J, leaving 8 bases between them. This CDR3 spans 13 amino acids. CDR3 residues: CASSFLNKETQYF. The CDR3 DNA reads TGTGCCAGCAGTTTTTTGAACAAAGAGACCCAGTACTTC.

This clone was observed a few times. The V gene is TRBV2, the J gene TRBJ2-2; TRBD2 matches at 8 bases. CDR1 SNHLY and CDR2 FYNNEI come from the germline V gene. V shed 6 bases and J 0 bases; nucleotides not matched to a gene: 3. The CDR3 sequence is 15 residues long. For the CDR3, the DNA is TGTGCCAGCAGAAAAGCGGGAGCGAACACCGGGGAGCTGTTTTTT. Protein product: CASRKAGANTGELFF.

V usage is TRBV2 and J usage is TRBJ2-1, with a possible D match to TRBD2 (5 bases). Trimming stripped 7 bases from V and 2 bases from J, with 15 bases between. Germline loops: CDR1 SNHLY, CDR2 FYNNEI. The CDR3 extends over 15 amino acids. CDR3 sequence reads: CASKGSRVTYNEQFF. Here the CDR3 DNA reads TGTGCCAGCAAAGGATCGCGGGTTACCTACAATGAGCAGTTCTTC.

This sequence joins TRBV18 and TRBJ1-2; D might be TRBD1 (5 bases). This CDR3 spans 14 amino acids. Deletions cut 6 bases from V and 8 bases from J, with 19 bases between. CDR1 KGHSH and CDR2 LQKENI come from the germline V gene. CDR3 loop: CASSPSQGAGGYTF. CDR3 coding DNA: TGTGCCAGCTCCCCCTCGCAGGGCGCTGGGGGCTACACCTTC.

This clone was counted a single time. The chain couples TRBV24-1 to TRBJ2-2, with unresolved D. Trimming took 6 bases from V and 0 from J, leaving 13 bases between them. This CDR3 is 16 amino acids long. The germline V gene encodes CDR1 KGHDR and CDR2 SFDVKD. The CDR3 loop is CATSSFQASNTGELFF. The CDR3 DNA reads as TGTGCCACCAGTTCGTTTCAGGCGTCGAACACCGGGGAGCTGTTTTTT.